This entry is about one TCR beta chain. The libraries were made with immunoSEQ v3.0 at survey level. Using immunoSEQ multiplex PCR, the repertoire was profiled, and TCRdb retains in-frame clones only, with some absent. The repertoire has 30,000 to 35,000 clones, 80% to 90% of them found once; the top ten carry 6.5% to 9.5%. This record belongs to a study of long-term antiretroviral therapy in people with HIV. The CDR3 runs 12 residues. V lost 2 bases and J 2 bases, leaving 3 bases between the germline ends. Looked up from germline, CDR1 is ENHRY and CDR2 is SYGVKD. This receptor was obtained from a man younger than 35 with HIV. This material consisted of unsorted PBMCs, taken 0.4 years before starting antiretroviral therapy. This rearrangement joins TRBV10-3 to TRBJ2-5; D is ambiguous. CDR3 sequence (DNA): TGTGCCATCAGTGAGGGGCAAGAGACCCAGTACTTC. This codes for CAISEGQETQYF.